The present T cell receptor beta chain was sequenced within a study of identical twins. MiXCR was run by TCRdb on the 5' RACE reads, yielding one entry per CDR3 protein. This table holds 17,000 or so distinct CDR3 sequences, just under 70% found once. The table lists this clonotype with a count of one. The TCR sequence derives from a young woman in good health. This table probably holds off-target reads from a library built for another chain. Material for sequencing was memory (CD45RO+) T cells sorted from blood.

The CDR3 region is CASSDYRVADTQYF. CDR3 in DNA: TGTGCCAGCAGCGACTACAGGGTCGCAGATACGCAGTATTTT. The chain combines TRBV13 with TRBJ2-3; D perhaps matches TRBD1 (6 bases). CDR1 and CDR2 (germline): PRHDT, FYEKMQ (reference sequence). With 5 bases removed from V and 4 bases from J, the gap between germline ends came to 13 bases. CDR3 length: 14 amino acids.